The clone carrying this T cell receptor (beta chain) came up many times. As yet, its antigen is unknown. This entry is derived from a study of T cell repertoires in cytomegalovirus infection. Study conclusions and caveats: Within the response measured ex vivo, HLA-C-restricted CMV-specific TCR beta clonotypes were dominant. The cumulative frequency of public TCR beta families identified carriers of CMV plus the relevant HLA.

One entry per CDR3 protein results from TCRdb running MiXCR on the reads. Among around 230,000 distinct CDR3 sequences listed, approximately 7% were seen once. CDR1 is MNHEY and CDR2 is SVGEGT in the germline V gene. This CDR3 comprises 13 residues. The V segment lost 11 bases and the J segment 7 bases; nucleotides outside the gene matches: 7. This sequence originates from a human donor in good health (CMV status not recorded). Some clones in this sample may be carry-over from other donors' samples. The sample comprised PBMCs. V usage is TRBV6-2 or TRBV6-3 and J usage is TRBJ1-6; 8 bases are a match to TRBD1. This CDR3 is CACRWTGNSPLHF. CDR3 sequence (DNA): TGTGCCTGCCGGTGGACAGGGAATTCACCCCTCCACTTT.